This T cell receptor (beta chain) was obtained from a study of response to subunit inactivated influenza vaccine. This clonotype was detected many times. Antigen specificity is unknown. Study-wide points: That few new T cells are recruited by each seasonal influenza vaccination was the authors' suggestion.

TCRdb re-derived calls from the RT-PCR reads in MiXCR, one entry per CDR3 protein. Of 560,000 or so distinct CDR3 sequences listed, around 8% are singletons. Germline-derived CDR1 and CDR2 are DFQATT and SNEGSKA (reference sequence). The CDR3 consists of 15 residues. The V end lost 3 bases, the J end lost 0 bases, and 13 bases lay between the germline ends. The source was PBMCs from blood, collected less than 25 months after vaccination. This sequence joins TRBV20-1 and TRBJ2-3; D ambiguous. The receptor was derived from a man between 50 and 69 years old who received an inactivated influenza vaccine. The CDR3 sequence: CSARGSSRSTDTQYF. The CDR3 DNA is TGCAGTGCTAGGGGCTCAAGTCGGAGCACAGATACGCAGTATTTT.